One T cell receptor beta chain is described in this entry. The data originate from a study of shared T cell receptors in the human thymus. Data came from immunoSEQ multiplex PCR; TCRdb stores just in-frame clones and leaves some out. The profile shows about 730,000 clones, 70% to 90% of them singletons. In germline, CDR1 is SNHLY, CDR2 FYNNEI. This CDR3 is 20 amino acids long. Trimming cost V 0 bases and J 2 bases; bases outside gene matches: 9. These same data were also listed under a study on human thymus T cells. That study adds: Thymic and blood repertoires appeared to carry a bias in their V and J gene usage.

The sample comprised thymocytes. This clonotype originated in a girl less than two years old with a congenital heart defect. The chain links TRBV2 to TRBJ2-5, with TRBD2 matching over 16 bases. The CDR3 nucleotides are TGTGCCAGCAGTGAAGCTCGGGGACTAGCGGGGGGGCAGGAGCAAGAGACCCAGTACTTC. It yields the protein CASSEARGLAGGQEQETQYF.